The present T cell receptor beta chain was sequenced within a study of a mutant IDH1 vaccine in newly diagnosed glioma. Across the whole study: In some groups vaccination began 4-6 weeks post-radiotherapy; others received it with temozolomide. Study outcomes and limitations: Pseudoprogression looked unconnected to shifts in top peripheral T cell clonotypes.

The data were produced by immunoSEQ multiplex PCR, yet TCRdb's version contains in-frame clones alone and is incomplete. The sample has 35,000 to 40,000 clones, around 75% seen once. As for this clone: Antigen unknown.

Time point indicated: week 47, end of study. It was 300 ug of mutant IDH1 20-mer peptide that made up each vaccine dose, given with topical imiquimod. Patients received eight vaccinations in weeks 1, 3, 5, 7, 11, 15, 19, 23. Those who donated had recent WHO grade 3 or 4 IDH1-mutant, ATRX-lost astrocytomas. V was clipped by 6 bases and J by 0 bases, with 7 bases between them. Germline V CDR1 and CDR2: MDHEN, SYDVKM. This CDR3 has 13 amino acids. The genes are TRBV28 and TRBJ2-3; D is uncertain. The clonotype comes from a man aged 35 to 55 with glioma. Sequencing used PBMCs, obtained from a glioma patient whose treatment included an IDH1 peptide vaccine. CDR3: CASRKHSTDTQYF. As DNA, the CDR3 is TGTGCCAGCAGGAAGCATAGCACAGATACGCAGTATTTT.